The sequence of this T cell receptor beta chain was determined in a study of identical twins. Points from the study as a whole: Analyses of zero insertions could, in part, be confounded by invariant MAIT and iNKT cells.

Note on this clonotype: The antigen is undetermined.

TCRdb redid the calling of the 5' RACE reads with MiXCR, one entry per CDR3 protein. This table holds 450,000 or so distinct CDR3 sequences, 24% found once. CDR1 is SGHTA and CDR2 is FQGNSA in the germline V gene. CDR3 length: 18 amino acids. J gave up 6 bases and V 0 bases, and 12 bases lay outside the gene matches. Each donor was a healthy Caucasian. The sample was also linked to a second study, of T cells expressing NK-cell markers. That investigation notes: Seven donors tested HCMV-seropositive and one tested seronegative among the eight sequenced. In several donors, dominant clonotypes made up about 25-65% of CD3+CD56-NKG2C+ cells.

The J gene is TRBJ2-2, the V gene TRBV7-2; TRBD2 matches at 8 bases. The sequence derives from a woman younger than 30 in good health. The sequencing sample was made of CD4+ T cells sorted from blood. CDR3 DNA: TGTGCCAGCAGCTTAGCGCATCCAGCCAGCGGGAGCCCCGGGGAGCTGTTTTTT. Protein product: CASSLAHPASGSPGELFF.